The 2 T cell receptor beta chains in this list originate from one sample, sequenced in a study of T cell responses to AZD1222 COVID-19 vaccine (dated by TCRdb to the early 2020s). Interpreted using the paper, the time point label stands for: baseline before first vaccination. Library prep was done by the immunoSEQ multiplex PCR assay. Imported from immuneACCESS, the table was reduced by TCRdb to in-frame sequences with V and J called. These copies leave out some clones; in studies compared against another copy, an unresolved V gene accounts for under half, and the cause of the remainder is not known. This sample holds about 110,000 clones; 91% were observed only once. About 20% of the sample goes to the ten largest clones. Material: peripheral blood, obtained on day 0 of AZD1222 vaccination. The receptors were gathered from an adult in good health.

The rearrangement uses TRBV7-8 and TRBJ1-1; 8 bases agree with TRBD1. The trim removed 7 bases at V and 2 bases at J, leaving 15 bases unmatched. This CDR3 is built from 17 residues. The V gene's germline CDR1 is SGHVS and CDR2 FQNEAQ. The CDR3 DNA is TGTGCCAGCAACGTTCGTGACAGGGGACGGGACAACACTGAAGCTTTCTTT. Its translation is CASNVRDRGRDNTEAFF.

This clone was observed a single time. The chain has TRBV3-1 (or the pseudogene TRBV3-2) and TRBJ1-5, with D hard to call. Germline V gene sequence: CDR1 LGHDT, CDR2 YNNKEL (reference sequence). Trimming removed 10 bases at V and 5 bases at J, with 3 bases between. This CDR3 contains 9 residues. The CDR3 reads CATYQPQHF. In nucleotides, the CDR3 is TGTGCCACCTATCAGCCCCAGCATTTT.